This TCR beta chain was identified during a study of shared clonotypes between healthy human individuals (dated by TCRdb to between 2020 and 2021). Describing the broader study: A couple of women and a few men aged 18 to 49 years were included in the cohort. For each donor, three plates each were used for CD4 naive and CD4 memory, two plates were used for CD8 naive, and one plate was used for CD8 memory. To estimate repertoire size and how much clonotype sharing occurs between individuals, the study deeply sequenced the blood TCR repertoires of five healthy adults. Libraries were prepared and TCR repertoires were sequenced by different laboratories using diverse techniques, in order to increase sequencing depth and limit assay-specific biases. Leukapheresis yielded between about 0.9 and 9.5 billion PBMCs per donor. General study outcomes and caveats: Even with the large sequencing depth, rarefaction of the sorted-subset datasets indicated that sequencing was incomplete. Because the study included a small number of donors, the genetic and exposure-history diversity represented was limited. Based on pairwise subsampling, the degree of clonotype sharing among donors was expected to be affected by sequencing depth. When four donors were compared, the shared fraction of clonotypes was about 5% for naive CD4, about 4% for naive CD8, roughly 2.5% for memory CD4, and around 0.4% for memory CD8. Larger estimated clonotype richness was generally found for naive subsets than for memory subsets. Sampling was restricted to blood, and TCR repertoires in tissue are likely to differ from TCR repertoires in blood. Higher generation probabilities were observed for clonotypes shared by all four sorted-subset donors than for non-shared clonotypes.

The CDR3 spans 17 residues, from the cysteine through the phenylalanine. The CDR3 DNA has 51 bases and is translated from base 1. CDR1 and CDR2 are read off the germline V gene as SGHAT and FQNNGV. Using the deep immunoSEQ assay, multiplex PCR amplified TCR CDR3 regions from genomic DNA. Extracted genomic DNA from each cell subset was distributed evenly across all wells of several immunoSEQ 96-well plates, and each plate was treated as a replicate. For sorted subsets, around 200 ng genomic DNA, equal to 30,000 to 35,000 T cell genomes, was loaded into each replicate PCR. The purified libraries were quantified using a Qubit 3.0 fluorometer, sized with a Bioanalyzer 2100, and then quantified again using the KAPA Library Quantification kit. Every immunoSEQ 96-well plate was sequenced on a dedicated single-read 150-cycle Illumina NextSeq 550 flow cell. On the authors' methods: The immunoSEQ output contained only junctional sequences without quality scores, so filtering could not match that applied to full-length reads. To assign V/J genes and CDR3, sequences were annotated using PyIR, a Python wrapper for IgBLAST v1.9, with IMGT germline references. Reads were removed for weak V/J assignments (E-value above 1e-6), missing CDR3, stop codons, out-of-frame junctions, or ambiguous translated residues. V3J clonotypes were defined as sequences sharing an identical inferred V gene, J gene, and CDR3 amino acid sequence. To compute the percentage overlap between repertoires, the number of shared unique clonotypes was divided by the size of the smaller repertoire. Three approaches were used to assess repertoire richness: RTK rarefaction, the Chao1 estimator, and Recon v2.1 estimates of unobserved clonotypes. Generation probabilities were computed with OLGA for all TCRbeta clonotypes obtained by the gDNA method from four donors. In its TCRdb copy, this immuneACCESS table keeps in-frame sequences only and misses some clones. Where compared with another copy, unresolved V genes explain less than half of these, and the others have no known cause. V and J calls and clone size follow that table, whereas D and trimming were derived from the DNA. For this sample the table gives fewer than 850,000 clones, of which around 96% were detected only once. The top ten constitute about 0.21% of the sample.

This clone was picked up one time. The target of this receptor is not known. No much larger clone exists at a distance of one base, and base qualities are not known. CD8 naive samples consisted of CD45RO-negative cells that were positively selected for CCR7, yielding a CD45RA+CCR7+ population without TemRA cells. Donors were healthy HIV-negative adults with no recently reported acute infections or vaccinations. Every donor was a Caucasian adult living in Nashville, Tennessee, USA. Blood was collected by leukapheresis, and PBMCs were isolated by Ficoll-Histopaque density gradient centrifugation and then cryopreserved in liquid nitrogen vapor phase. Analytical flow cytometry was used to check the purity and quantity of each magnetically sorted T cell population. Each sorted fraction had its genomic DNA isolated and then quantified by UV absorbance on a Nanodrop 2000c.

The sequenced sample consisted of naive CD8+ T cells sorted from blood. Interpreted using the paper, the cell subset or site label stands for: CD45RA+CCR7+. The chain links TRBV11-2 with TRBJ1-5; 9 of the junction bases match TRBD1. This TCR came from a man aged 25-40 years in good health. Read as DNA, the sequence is TGTGTCGCGGCCCTGGGGACAGGGACCGGGAGCAATCAGCCCCAGCATTTT. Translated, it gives CVAALGTGTGSNQPQHF.